A selection of T cell receptor beta chains follows, all from one sample in a study of blood T cell repertoires in COVID-19. Here immunoSEQ multiplex PCR was the method, and the copy in TCRdb shows in-frame clones only, minus some. The table has 150,000 to 200,000 clones, 70% to 80% seen once. What was sequenced was peripheral blood. Receptor source: a woman aged 45-59 years with active or convalescent COVID-19. Each CDR3 is given with its conserved first and last residue. The D gene is left open where the match is weak. Where a row states a size, it is once, few, many or the class of an expanded clone; other rows omit it.

D gene | clone size | J gene | V gene | CDR3 DNA | CDR3 protein
. | . | TRBJ2-7 | TRBV6-9 | TGTGCCCAACGTGACGGGTCAGGGGAGCAGTACTTC | CAQRDGSGEQYF
. | . | TRBJ1-1 | TRBV10-3 | TGTGCCATCAGTGAGAGTGGGGCACCTGAACGCACTGAAGCTTTCTTT | CAISESGAPERTEAFF
TRBD2 | few | TRBJ2-7 | TRBV7-8 | TGTGCCAGCAGCTCCCGACGGCTAGGGACTAGCGCCTACGAGCAGTACTTC | CASSSRRLGTSAYEQYF
TRBD1 | . | TRBJ1-5 | TRBV19 | TGTGCCAGTAGTTCGGACAGGGCCGGATCCTATAGCAATCAGCCCCAGCATTTT | CASSSDRAGSYSNQPQHF
. | . | TRBJ1-1 | TRBV4-3 | TGCGCCAGCAGCCAGGGAGAGAACACTGAAGCTTTCTTT | CASSQGENTEAFF
. | . | TRBJ2-2 | TRBV7-2 | TGTGCCAGCAGCTTAACTGCACCCGCAAACACCGGGGAGCTGTTTTTT | CASSLTAPANTGELFF
TRBD2 | . | TRBJ2-7 | TRBV6-2/TRBV6-3 | TGTGCCAGCAGTTCCTCTTTTGCGGGGGCCTACGAGCAGTACTTC | CASSSSFAGAYEQYF
. | . | TRBJ2-5 | TRBV29-1 | TGCAGCGTAAGGACAGCCCAAGAGACCCAGTACTTC | CSVRTAQETQYF
. | . | TRBJ1-5 | TRBV6-2/TRBV6-3 | TGTGCCAGCAGTTACGCGGTGGTCAATCAGCCCCAGCATTTT | CASSYAVVNQPQHF
TRBD1 | . | TRBJ2-1 | TRBV6-1 | TGTGCCAGCAGTGAAGACAGGGGAGTAAAGAATGAGCAGTTCTTC | CASSEDRGVKNEQFF
. | . | TRBJ2-1 | TRBV27 | TGTGCCAGCAGTTTTAAGAGCGGCAAAGTTAACAATGAGCAGTTCTTC | CASSFKSGKVNNEQFF
. | few | TRBJ2-1 | TRBV30 | TGTGCCTGGAGTCGCCCCACCGGGATCTCTAATGAGCAGTTCTTC | CAWSRPTGISNEQFF
TRBD2 | . | TRBJ2-7 | TRBV5-4 | TGTGCCAGCAGCCGAGGACTAGCGGGAGGGACCGGGCATGAGCAGTACTTC | CASSRGLAGGTGHEQYF
. | . | TRBJ1-2 | TRBV6-6 | TGTGCCAGCAGTTACCGGAGCGACTATGGCTACACCTTC | CASSYRSDYGYTF
. | . | TRBJ1-6 | TRBV30 | TGTGCCTGGAACGTAAGGGGGATTCGTAATAATTCACCCCTCCACTTT | CAWNVRGIRNNSPLHF
TRBD1 | . | TRBJ1-2 | TRBV6-5 | TGTGCCAGCAGTTACGGGACAGGGGGCGACTATGGCTACACCTTC | CASSYGTGGDYGYTF
. | many | TRBJ2-7 | TRBV21-1 | TGTGCCAGCAGCAAAAGGGACAGGGAGTCCTACGAGCAGTACTTC | CASSKRDRESYEQYF
. | . | TRBJ1-1 | TRBV3-1/TRBV3-2 | TGTGCCAGCAGCCAAGATTCCGGGGAGGACACTGAAGCTTTCTTT | CASSQDSGEDTEAFF
. | . | TRBJ2-1 | TRBV6-6 | TGTGCCAGCAAACGGGAATACAATGAGCAGTTCTTC | CASKREYNEQFF
. | . | TRBJ1-2 | TRBV3-1/TRBV3-2 | TGTGCCAGCAGCCCCATCTCTGACGCTACAGGGACTGGCTACACCTTC | CASSPISDATGTGYTF
TRBD1 | . | TRBJ1-4 | TRBV18 | TGTGCCAGCTCACCGGACAGGGGAAGGCTTAATGAAAAACTGTTTTTT | CASSPDRGRLNEKLFF
. | few | TRBJ2-3 | TRBV6-5 | TGTGCCAGCAGGTGGCAGAGCACAGATACGCAGTATTTT | CASRWQSTDTQYF
. | . | TRBJ1-5 | TRBV19 | TGTGCCAGTAGTGGTACAGGGTCACGGCAGCCCCAGCATTTT | CASSGTGSRQPQHF
. | . | TRBJ1-1 | TRBV12-3/TRBV12-4 | TGTGCCAGCAGTTTGGCGGGTTGGACTGAAGCTTTCTTT | CASSLAGWTEAFF
TRBD2 | . | TRBJ2-1 | TRBV20-1 | TGCAGTGCTAGTCGGACTAGCGGGAGTCTCTACAATGAGCAGTTCTTC | CSASRTSGSLYNEQFF
TRBD1 | . | TRBJ1-1 | TRBV28 | TGTGCCAGCACCTCCCCGGGACAGGGAGTTGGGGCTTTCTTT | CASTSPGQGVGAFF